The source of this T cell receptor (beta chain) is a study of cytomegalovirus exposure and HLA in healthy donors. V lost 4 bases and J lost 3, with 12 bases in between. Germline values: CDR1 LNHDA, CDR2 SQIVND (reference sequence). The CDR3 covers 15 residues. The primer mix had 60 Vbeta and 13 Jbeta primers. Profiling relied on immunoSEQ multiplex PCR, and the TCRdb table lists in-frame clones only, not all of them. The repertoire holds some 84,000 clones, more than 60% seen once, with roughly 2% in the top ten. The receptor's source is a boy under 18 in good health and CMV-seronegative. Sequencing was carried out using PBMCs. The V and J genes are TRBV19 and TRBJ2-2; TRBD1 is a possible D gene (6 bases). CDR3 nucleotides: TGTGCCAGTAGTACCCCGGGACACGACACCGGGGAGCTGTTTTTT. It codes for CASSTPGHDTGELFF.